Listed here is a single T cell receptor beta chain. The record originates from a study of shared clonotypes between healthy human individuals. The assay was run at deep level. Per the original data handling: With immunoSEQ giving junction-only sequences and no quality scores, filtering differed. The repertoire was sequenced with immunoSEQ multiplex PCR; TCRdb's copy has only in-frame clones and lacks some. D and trimming were read from the DNA, whereas the V and J calls and clone size are those reported in that table. The sample consists of under 600,000 clones, approximately 95% of them appearing once. The sample consisted of naive CD4+ T cells sorted from blood. Subset indicated: CD45RA+ positively selected. The receptor was isolated from a woman between 25 and 40 years old in good health.

CDR3 sequence: CASSGSGTSGRGEQFF. The CDR3 coding sequence is TGTGCCAGCAGCGGATCCGGGACTAGCGGGAGGGGTGAGCAGTTCTTC. The chain joins TRBV7-8 to TRBJ2-1; 16 nucleotides line up with TRBD2. J gave up 9 bases and V 5 bases, and 7 bases lay outside the gene matches. The CDR3 spans 16 residues. CDR1 and CDR2 from the germline V gene are SGHVS and FQNEAQ.